This T cell receptor (beta chain) was recovered during a study of cytomegalovirus exposure and HLA in healthy donors. Findings and caveats of the study: Associated with cytomegalovirus, according to the listing, were about 160 TCR beta chains.

PCR primers comprised 60 Vbeta and 13 Jbeta primers. Method: immunoSEQ multiplex PCR; TCRdb's copy keeps in-frame clones and lacks some. This sample yields fewer than 250,000 clones, of which about 85% are seen a single time; more than 0.35% belongs to the top ten. The CDR3 has 16 amino acids. With V trimmed by 1 base and J by 7 bases, 8 bases remained unmatched. Germline-derived CDR1 and CDR2 are SGDLS and YYNGEE. This clone appeared a few times. The antigen remains undetermined. The rearrangement joins TRBV9 to TRBJ2-3; 11 positions match TRBD1. The sequence derives from a male donor in good health and CMV-seropositive. Sequencing used PBMCs. The CDR3 bases are TGTGCCAGCAGCGTAAGGGGGGACAGGGGGGCGCATACGCAGTATTTT. Translation gives CASSVRGDRGAHTQYF.